This TCR beta chain was observed in a study of T cell repertoires in cytomegalovirus infection. Study context: The study used recently identified HLA-C-restricted and well-studied HLA-B-restricted CMV epitopes.

The CDR3 length is 14 residues. Germline loops: CDR1 MGHRA, CDR2 YSYEKL. V lost 0 bases, J lost 6 bases, and 12 bases lay in between. Details on this clonotype: Its target is not known.

TCRdb re-called the reads with MiXCR, one entry per CDR3 protein. There are some 480,000 distinct CDR3 sequences in the sample; roughly a third occur only once, and under 20% lies in the top ten. Overall study results and limits: Within the response measured ex vivo, HLA-C-restricted CMV-specific TCR beta clonotypes were dominant.

The material sequenced was cultured PBMCs, taken from culture after CMV antigen stimulation. The chain employs TRBV4-1 and TRBJ2-7; D not certain. The source of this sequence is a human donor in good health (CMV status not recorded). Some clones in this sample may be carry-over from other donors' samples. CDR3 DNA: TGCGCCAGCAGCCAAGAAGGTAGAACCGGCGAGCAGTACTTC. Protein sequence: CASSQEGRTGEQYF.